Listed below are T cell receptor beta chains from one sample, sequenced in a study of blood T cell repertoires in COVID-19. Only in-frame clones appear in the TCRdb table, and some are missing; sequencing was by immunoSEQ multiplex PCR. The table includes roughly 38,000 clones, almost 90% detected once. Sequences were obtained from peripheral blood. The receptors shown here come from a man aged 60 to 75 with active or convalescent COVID-19. CDR3s include the opening cysteine and the closing phenylalanine or tryptophan. The D gene is left open where the match is weak. Size is omitted from some rows. Given values are once, few, many or a class for expanded clones.

DNA	CDR3	V	D	J	size
TGTGCCAGCAGTCACCGGGACTACATCCACGAGCAGTACTTC	CASSHRDYIHEQYF	TRBV6-6	TRBD2	TRBJ2-7	NA
TGCGCCAGCAGTGAGAGGGACAAGCGCCCTCGGGAGCAGTTCTTC	CASSERDKRPREQFF	TRBV10-2	NA	TRBJ2-1	NA
TGTGCCAGCAGTTACCAAGACAGGGTATATGAGCAGTACTTC	CASSYQDRVYEQYF	TRBV6-5	TRBD1	TRBJ2-7	NA
TGTGCCATGAGACTAGCGGGAGGAGATACGCAGTATTTT	CAMRLAGGDTQYF	TRBV10-3	TRBD2	TRBJ2-3	NA
TGTGCCAGCAGCGTAGCTATATATCGGGCGGGTTCTAACGCAGATACGCAGTATTTT	CASSVAIYRAGSNADTQYF	TRBV9	NA	TRBJ2-3	NA
TGTGCCAGTAGTATAGGACTAGTAGGAGAGACCCAGTACTTC	CASSIGLVGETQYF	TRBV19	NA	TRBJ2-5	NA
TGTGCTAGTGGTTTCACTCCCCATCCCGGACTAGCGGGAGGTATGGGCACCGGGGAGCTGTTTTTT	CASGFTPHPGLAGGMGTGELFF	TRBV12-5	TRBD2	TRBJ2-2	NA
TGTGCCAGCAGCAGGACTAGCCTCAATGAGCAGTTCTTC	CASSRTSLNEQFF	TRBV3-1/TRBV3-2	TRBD2	TRBJ2-1	NA
TGCGCCAGGCGCTCTGAGGGGGGGCACAGCAACAATCAGCCCCAGCATTTT	CARRSEGGHSNNQPQHF	TRBV10-1	NA	TRBJ1-5	NA
TGTGCCAGCAGTTTAACGCCATATACAGGGGGTATCGGGAACGAGCAGTACTTC	CASSLTPYTGGIGNEQYF	TRBV28	TRBD1	TRBJ2-7	NA
TGTGCCACCAGTGGTAGGGGACAGGAGGGGTACGGCAATCAGCCCCAGCATTTT	CATSGRGQEGYGNQPQHF	TRBV24-1	TRBD1	TRBJ1-5	once
TGTGCCAGCAGCTTGGAGGCTAGCTCCTTCAACGAGCAGTACTTC	CASSLEASSFNEQYF	TRBV5-4	NA	TRBJ2-7	few
TGTGCCAGCAGTTCCCCTAAGCGGGAGCAGTTCTTC	CASSSPKREQFF	TRBV12-3/TRBV12-4	NA	TRBJ2-1	NA
TGCGCCAGCAGCTTGGGGATCGGGGGGAGGAACACTGAAGCTTTCTTT	CASSLGIGGRNTEAFF	TRBV5-1	NA	TRBJ1-1	NA
TGTGCCAGCAGCCATACTAGCGGGGACAATGAGCAGTTCTTC	CASSHTSGDNEQFF	TRBV3-1/TRBV3-2	TRBD2	TRBJ2-1	NA
TGCGCCAGCAGTGAGTCGAGCGGCACGCAGTATTTT	CASSESSGTQYF	TRBV10-2	NA	TRBJ2-3	NA
TGTGCCAGTAGTATAGGGGCCGGGACCTACGAGCAGTACTTC	CASSIGAGTYEQYF	TRBV19	NA	TRBJ2-7	NA
TGTGCCAGCTCACGGGGAGGGCTATCCTACGAGCAGTACTTC	CASSRGGLSYEQYF	TRBV18	TRBD2	TRBJ2-7	few
TGTGCCAGCAGCTTAGCCCAGGGTAGACAAGAGACCCAGTACTTC	CASSLAQGRQETQYF	TRBV7-9	NA	TRBJ2-5	NA
TGTGCCAGCAGTTTGACTAGAAACAATGAGCAGTTCTTC	CASSLTRNNEQFF	TRBV12-3/TRBV12-4	NA	TRBJ2-1	NA
TGTGCCATTACAGGGGTCTCCTACAATGAGCAGTTCTTC	CAITGVSYNEQFF	TRBV6-5	TRBD1	TRBJ2-1	NA